The 13 T cell receptor beta chains below come from one sample, sequenced in a study. TCRdb used MiXCR to reprocess the 5' RACE reads, holding one entry per CDR3 protein. The sample has about 43,000 distinct CDR3 sequences, about a fifth seen once; the top ten hold roughly 4%. Treg sorting used a CD4+CD25+CD127-/low gate. Sequencing used Tregs sorted from a lymph node. These receptors originate from a female donor with breast cancer.

The rearrangement uses TRBV2 and TRBJ1-1; D not resolved. The germline V and J ends were trimmed by 6 bases and 4 bases, with 12 bases remaining between them. The CDR3 sequence is 13 residues long. CDR1 and CDR2 (germline): SNHLY, FYNNEI. CDR3 bases: TGTGCCAGCAGATCACAGAATCCCACTGAAGCTTTCTTT. Amino acids: CASRSQNPTEAFF.

This clonotype was recorded at least ten times. The chain joins TRBV28 to TRBJ2-5; the D call may be TRBD1 or TRBD2 (5 bases each). Germline CDR1 is MDHEN and CDR2 is SYDVKM. V was clipped by 6 bases and J by 1 base, with 15 bases between them. The CDR3 runs to 15 residues. The CDR3 loop is CASSTLSGSQETQYF. The CDR3 bases are TGTGCCAGCAGCACCTTATCAGGGAGCCAAGAGACCCAGTACTTC.

As for this clonotype: Mismatch with germline at one junction end may stem from a read error. The genes are TRBV4-3 and TRBJ2-3, with D possibly being TRBD1 (6 bases). This CDR3 is 14 amino acids long. Germline V CDR1 and CDR2: LGHNA, YSLEER. CDR3 in DNA: TGCGCCAGCAACCAAGTAGGGGACATAGGTACGCAGTATTTT. As protein: CASNQVGDIGTQYF.

V and J are TRBV7-2 and TRBJ2-2, with D possibly TRBD1 on 8 matching bases. CDR3 length: 17 residues. Germline CDR1 is SGHTA and CDR2 is FQGNSA. The V and J ends lost 5 bases and 6 bases respectively, with 22 bases between them. The CDR3 nucleotides read TGTGCCAGCAGCCCAGAAAACACAGGGGGGGTGGCCGGGGAGCTGTTTTTT. As protein: CASSPENTGGVAGELFF.

Only a few counts were recorded for this clonotype. This chain links TRBV24-1 with TRBJ2-1; 11 nucleotides agree with TRBD2. The CDR3 is made up of 16 amino acids. Per germline, CDR1 KGHDR and CDR2 SFDVKD. Trimming at V came to 5 bases and at J to 2 bases, leaving 4 bases not matched to a gene. The CDR3 bases are TGTGCCACCAGTGGGTCGACTAGCGGGACCTACAATGAGCAGTTCTTC. Protein: CATSGSTSGTYNEQFF.

In its sample, this clonotype was seen a few times. The chain uses TRBV3-1 and TRBJ2-2; 7 nucleotides match TRBD2. V dropped 2 bases and J dropped 4; count of bases not matched to a gene: 10. The CDR3 has 17 amino acids. CDR1 and CDR2 (germline): LGHDT, YNNKEL (reference sequence). CDR3 loop: CASSQRLAAFLTGELFF. CDR3 DNA: TGTGCCAGCAGCCAACGGCTAGCGGCTTTTCTCACCGGGGAGCTGTTTTTT.

The chain uses TRBV7-9 and TRBJ2-1; D possibly corresponds to TRBD1 (5 bases). The CDR3 consists of 14 residues. V lost 4 bases to trimming and J lost 6 bases, with 13 bases between them. CDR1 SEHNR and CDR2 FQNEAQ come from the germline V gene (reference sequence). The CDR3 DNA follows: TGTGCCAGCAGCTCGGTGACAGAACCCAATGAGCAGTTCTTC. Amino acid sequence: CASSSVTEPNEQFF.

Note on this clonotype: This sequence may be a read error, since a much larger clone differs from it by one base. The conserved phenylalanine or tryptophan normally closing the CDR3 is absent here, so this likely arose from a read error. The rearrangement links TRBV20-1 to TRBJ1-5, with D hard to call. The CDR3 contains 12 residues. The V gene's germline CDR1 is DFQATT and CDR2 SNEGSKA (reference sequence). V gave up 0 bases and J gave up 5 bases, with 5 bases separating them. CDR3 DNA sequence: TGCAGTGCTAGAGATCCAGATCAGCCCCAGCATGTC. Residues: CSARDPDQPQHV.

This clonotype was counted at least ten times. The chain has TRBV20-1 and TRBJ2-3; possible D gene TRBD2, 5 bases. Deletions cut 1 base from V and 7 bases from J, with 15 bases between. Germline lookup yields CDR1 DFQATT and CDR2 SNEGSKA (reference sequence). This CDR3 region has 14 residues. The CDR3 is CSARGVAQTNTQYF. In DNA form, the CDR3 reads TGCAGTGCTAGAGGTGTGGCCCAGACTAATACGCAGTATTTT.

Comments on this clonotype: Given a much more abundant clone one base away, this may be a read error. The chain joins TRBV20-1 to TRBJ2-2; the D gene is possibly TRBD2 (5 bases). The CDR3 is made up of 11 amino acids. Germline V gene data show CDR1 as DFQATT and CDR2 as SNEGSKA (reference sequence). The CDR3 sequence is CSASRNGELVF. In DNA, the CDR3 is TGCAGTGCTAGCCGTAACGGGGAGCTGGTTTTT.

In its sample, this clonotype was seen many times. The chain employs TRBV9 and TRBJ2-1; TRBD1 or TRBD2 may be the D gene (5 bases each). V lost 3 bases to trimming and J lost 6 bases, with 13 bases between them. The CDR3 consists of 14 residues. Germline loops: CDR1 SGDLS, CDR2 YYNGEE. The CDR3 loop is CASSGGNYINEQFF. The CDR3 nucleotides are TGTGCCAGCAGCGGGGGGAACTACATCAATGAGCAGTTCTTC.

This clonotype was seen ten or more times. This chain joins TRBV2 and TRBJ2-1; D tentatively reads TRBD1 or TRBD2 (5 bases each). Germline values: CDR1 SNHLY, CDR2 FYNNEI. Trimming left V 4 bases short and J 7 bases short, with 17 bases between. CDR3 length: 15 amino acids. CDR3 bases: TGTGCCAGCAGTGGTACAACCGGGACGATTAATGAGCAGTTCTTC. It specifies CASSGTTGTINEQFF.

This clonotype is medium-sized within its sample. The V and J genes are TRBV29-1 and TRBJ2-1; D is perhaps TRBD1 (5 bases). Germline assignment: CDR1 SQVTM and CDR2 ANQGSEA. The CDR3 length is 14 residues. Trimming cost V 6 bases and J 8 bases, with 20 bases left between them. As DNA, the CDR3 is TGCAGCGTCAAACGCAGACAGTCCCTGGATGAGCAGTTCTTC. It yields the protein CSVKRRQSLDEQFF.